The 5 T cell receptor beta chains below all came from one sample that was sequenced in a study of blood T cell repertoires in COVID-19. Method: immunoSEQ multiplex PCR; TCRdb's copy keeps in-frame clones and lacks some. The sample lists tens of thousands of clones; approximately 84% were seen once. Sequenced input: peripheral blood. These TCRs come from a man aged 60 to 69 with acute or convalescent COVID-19.

The V call is TRBV28, the J call TRBJ2-7; D gene unclear. The CDR3 extends over 14 amino acids. With 8 bases removed from V and 0 bases from J, the gap between germline ends came to 14 bases. Germline V lookup: CDR1 MDHEN, CDR2 SYDVKM. CDR3: CASGQALNSYEQYF. CDR3 in DNA: TGTGCCAGCGGCCAGGCTTTAAACTCCTACGAGCAGTACTTC. The variable domain in full, with the rest retrieved from reference TRBV28 and TRBJ2-7, is DVKVTQSSRYLVKRTGEKVFLECVQDMDHENMFWYRQDPGLGLRLIYFSYDVKMKEKGDIPEGYSVSREKKERFSLILESASTNQTSMYLCASGQALNSYEQYFGPGTRLTVT.

This clone occurred a few times. The genes are TRBV2 and TRBJ2-1; 12 bases are a match to TRBD2. Trimming at V came to 6 bases and at J to 7 bases, leaving 7 bases not matched to a gene. Germline CDR1 and CDR2: SNHLY and FYNNEI. There are 15 residues in the CDR3. CDR3 region: CASRETSGGGNEQFF. In DNA, the CDR3 is TGTGCCAGCAGAGAGACTAGCGGGGGAGGGAATGAGCAGTTCTTC.

The J gene is TRBJ1-2, the V gene TRBV5-6, with D possibly TRBD1 on 5 matching bases. This CDR3 spans 14 amino acids. CDR1 SGHDT and CDR2 YYEEEE come from the germline V gene. The V end lost 3 bases, the J end lost 4 bases, and 13 bases lay between the germline ends. The CDR3 here is CASSWMQGSYGYTF. In nucleotides, the CDR3 is TGTGCCAGCAGCTGGATGCAGGGATCCTATGGCTACACCTTC.

V and J are TRBV24-1 and TRBJ2-2; weak D call: TRBD2 (5 bases). Trimming took off 4 bases at V and 2 bases at J, with 13 bases between the two ends. CDR3 size: 16 residues. CDR1 KGHDR and CDR2 SFDVKD come from the germline V gene. DNA of the CDR3: TGTGCCACCAGTGACCCAAGGACTTTTAACACCGGGGAGCTGTTTTTT. This encodes CATSDPRTFNTGELFF.

A word on this clone: Other DNA sequences of this sample code for an identical CDR3. This sequence joins TRBV5-1 and TRBJ2-2; no firm D call. V lost 1 base, J lost 4 bases, and 5 bases lay in between. Germline V lookup: CDR1 SGHRS, CDR2 YFSETQ. This CDR3 region has 13 residues. The CDR3 DNA reads as TGCGCCAGCAGCTTGTCAGGCACCGGGGAGCTGTTTTTT. It encodes CASSLSGTGELFF. The full variable domain, in which reference TRBV5-1 and TRBJ2-2 provide the parts outside the CDR3, is KAGVTQTPRYLIKTRGQQVTLSCSPISGHRSVSWYQQTPGQGLQFLFEYFSETQRNKGNFPGRFSGRQFSNSRSEMNVSTLELGDSALYLCASSLSGTGELFFGEGSRLTVL.